This entry is about one T cell receptor (beta chain). Its antigen remains unknown. The data derive from a study of sequential checkpoint blockade in melanoma. The study's findings and limits: Rising tumor T-cell fraction and clonality meant about 30 times likelier benefit.

The method was immunoSEQ multiplex PCR; TCRdb's version includes in-frame clones alone and lacks a portion of them. Here the sample spans more than 4,500 clones, 15% to 20% being singletons. This CDR3 region has 15 residues. After removal of 3 bases from V and 1 base from J, the junction contained 2 bases not matched to a gene. CDR1 is KGHSH, CDR2 LQKENI, per germline. The treatment was: randomized to nivolumab then ipilimumab (arm A) or the reverse (arm B). This TCR was sampled from a human donor with melanoma. V and J are TRBV18 and TRBJ2-5, with 10 nucleotides matching TRBD1. The sample was tumor tissue (inferred from file names), taken from a patient given nivolumab and ipilimumab in sequence. In DNA, the CDR3 is TGTGCCAGCTCACCGGGACAGGGGATCCAAGAGACCCAGTACTTC. It is translated as CASSPGQGIQETQYF.